Below, 21 T cell receptor beta chains from the same sample are listed, as sequenced in a study of T cells in Graves' hyperthyroidism and ophthalmopathy. There were TCR beta CDR3 regions amplified from RNA transcripts. First-round RT-PCR of the TCR CDR3 relied on the HTBI primer set. A single record per CDR3 protein comes from TCRdb applying MiXCR to the multiplex PCR reads. Of some 270,000 distinct CDR3 sequences in the sample, 13% were seen once. Sequenced sample: blood. The source is a woman aged 25 to 39 with Graves' hyperthyroidism that later progressed to Graves' ophthalmopathy.

This clonotype showed up just a few times. The V call is TRBV10-3, the J call TRBJ1-3, with D unresolved. Trimming stripped 10 bases from V and 0 bases from J, with 13 bases between. Germline V lookup: CDR1 ENHRY, CDR2 SYGVKD. This CDR3 has 14 residues. The CDR3 spells CATRTETSGNTIYF. CDR3 DNA sequence: TGTGCCACCAGGACGGAAACCTCTGGAAACACCATATATTTT.

This clonotype was seen repeatedly, ten times or more. The genes are TRBV11-2 and TRBJ1-6; tentative D call: TRBD1 (5 bases). Trimming cost V 3 bases and J 9 bases, with 12 bases left between them. Germline V gene lookup returns CDR1 SGHAT and CDR2 FQNNGV. The CDR3 loop spans 14 amino acids. CDR3 nucleotide sequence: TGTGCCAGCAGCTTGGTAGGGGTGGGTTCACCCCTCCACTTT. Translated, it gives CASSLVGVGSPLHF.

The gene calls are TRBV14 and TRBJ2-7; TRBD2 agrees at 9 bases. V trimming: 0 bases; J trimming: 6 bases; junction bases outside the gene matches: 12. The germline V gene encodes CDR1 SGHDN and CDR2 FVKESK. This CDR3 contains 17 residues. The CDR3 nucleotides are TGTGCCAGCAGCCAAGATCTGGGACTAGCCTACGACCCCGAGCAGTACTTC. Translation: CASSQDLGLAYDPEQYF.

The J gene is TRBJ2-5, the V gene TRBV5-4; 11 bases are shared with TRBD2. The CDR3 is 16 amino acids. V lost 3 bases to trimming and J lost 5 bases; unmatched junction nucleotides: 9. Germline CDR1 SGHNT, CDR2 YYREEE (reference sequence). CDR3 sequence (DNA): TGTGCCAGCAGCTCTCTTATAGCGGGAGGGCCGGAGACCCAGTACTTC. Translation gives CASSSLIAGGPETQYF.

This clonotype has at least ten counts. The chain couples TRBV5-1 to TRBJ1-2, with D possibly being TRBD1 (5 bases). Between the trimmed V and J ends, which lost 4 bases and 5 bases, there was a span of 9 bases. Germline values: CDR1 SGHRS, CDR2 YFSETQ. The length of the CDR3 is 12 residues. CDR3 in amino acids: CASSPGLYGYTF. CDR3 coding DNA: TGCGCCAGCAGCCCAGGGCTATATGGCTACACCTTC.

This clonotype was detected many times. CDR3 sequence reads: CASSQEKERSTDTQYF. As DNA, the CDR3 is TGTGCCAGCAGCCAAGAAAAGGAGCGAAGCACAGATACGCAGTATTTT. The gene calls are TRBV3-1 and TRBJ2-3; no reliable D call. Trimming removed 0 bases at V and 0 bases at J, with 10 bases between. The CDR3 totals 16 residues. Germline assignment: CDR1 LGHDT and CDR2 YNNKEL (reference sequence).

This clonotype was found many times. The genes are TRBV20-1 and TRBJ2-3, with D hard to call. V gave up 1 base and J gave up 2 bases, with 7 bases separating them. This CDR3 region has 13 residues. CDR1 DFQATT and CDR2 SNEGSKA come from the germline V gene (reference sequence). CDR3 in DNA: TGCAGTGCTAGAGGGGATTACACAGATACGCAGTATTTT. This sequence encodes CSARGDYTDTQYF.

This clonotype was detected ten times or more. The V gene is TRBV6-5, the J gene TRBJ1-1, with TRBD1 matching over 9 bases. This CDR3 is 17 amino acids long. Germline-derived CDR1 and CDR2 are MNHEY and SVGAGI. With V trimmed by 2 bases and J by 6 bases, 13 bases remained unmatched. CDR3: CASSYQRQGGVFAEAFF. The CDR3 DNA is TGTGCCAGCAGTTACCAAAGACAGGGGGGAGTTTTCGCTGAAGCTTTCTTT.

The V gene is TRBV28, the J gene TRBJ1-3; D not resolved. The CDR3 sequence is 12 residues long. Germline V lookup: CDR1 MDHEN, CDR2 SYDVKM. V lost 6 bases and J lost 3, with 6 bases in between. CDR3 region: CASRLGGNTIYF. CDR3 bases: TGTGCCAGCAGACTTGGTGGAAACACCATATATTTT.

This clonotype appeared many times. The J gene is TRBJ2-7, the V gene TRBV2, with 7 bases aligning to TRBD1. This CDR3 contains 13 residues. Trimming cost V 6 bases and J 8 bases; bases outside gene matches: 10. CDR1 and CDR2 from the germline V gene are SNHLY and FYNNEI. This chain's CDR3 is CASRGDRFFQQYF. CDR3 in DNA: TGTGCCAGCAGGGGGGACAGATTTTTTCAGCAGTACTTC.

The V call is TRBV7-2, the J call TRBJ1-1, with 9 bases fitting TRBD1. This CDR3 region has 17 residues. Germline trimming cut 1 base from V and 0 bases from J; bases unmatched to any gene: 6. Germline-derived CDR1 and CDR2 are SGHTA and FQGNSA. The CDR3 is CASSLEGGQGLNTEAFF. As DNA, the CDR3 is TGTGCCAGCAGCTTAGAAGGGGGACAGGGATTGAACACTGAAGCTTTCTTT.

This chain links TRBV2 with TRBJ2-7, with D tentatively TRBD1 or TRBD2 (5 bases each). The germline V gene encodes CDR1 SNHLY and CDR2 FYNNEI. The CDR3 is made up of 13 amino acids. Deletions cut 5 bases from V and 5 bases from J, with 13 bases between. The CDR3 here is CASSRRRGDEQYF. In nucleotides, the CDR3 is TGTGCCAGCAGTAGGAGACGAGGGGACGAGCAGTACTTC.

This clonotype appeared many times. The chain joins TRBV12-3 or TRBV12-4 to TRBJ1-1; perhaps TRBD1 as D (5 bases). The CDR3 has 14 amino acids. V lost 5 bases and J lost 0, with 10 bases in between. CDR3 in amino acids: CASSRGGLNTEAFF. The DNA of the CDR3 is TGTGCCAGCAGTCGCGGGGGACTGAACACTGAAGCTTTCTTT.

This clonotype was detected ten times or more. The V gene is TRBV7-9, the J gene TRBJ2-1; no clear D gene. Trimming took off 5 bases at V and 0 bases at J, with 11 bases between the two ends. This CDR3 region has 15 residues. In germline, CDR1 is SEHNR, CDR2 FQNEAQ (reference sequence). The DNA for the CDR3 is TGTGCCAGCAGCCTAGGGTCTCCCTCCTACAATGAGCAGTTCTTC. Amino acids: CASSLGSPSYNEQFF.

The genes are TRBV5-1 and TRBJ2-1, with 14 bases aligning to TRBD2. This CDR3 contains 20 residues. Germline lookup yields CDR1 SGHRS and CDR2 YFSETQ. The J segment lost 2 bases and the V segment lost 2 bases, leaving 12 bases of the junction unmatched. The CDR3 sequence: CASSLFGTSGSRGTYNEQFF. The CDR3 DNA is TGCGCCAGCAGCTTATTTGGGACTAGCGGGAGTAGGGGTACCTACAATGAGCAGTTCTTC.

Ten or more counts support this clonotype. The rearrangement links TRBV20-1 to TRBJ2-7; D is undetermined. The CDR3 is 12 amino acids. V dropped 3 bases and J dropped 3 bases, with 9 bases sitting between them. Germline-derived CDR1 and CDR2 are DFQATT and SNEGSKA (reference sequence). Here the CDR3 reads CSASGRNYEQYF. CDR3 in DNA: TGCAGTGCTAGTGGACGGAACTACGAGCAGTACTTC.

In its sample, this clonotype was seen many times. The rearrangement links TRBV6-2 or TRBV6-3 to TRBJ1-5; the match to TRBD1 covers 7 bases. Germline CDR1 is MNHEY and CDR2 is SVGEGT. This CDR3 comprises 14 residues. V lost 3 bases and J lost 6; bases outside the gene matches: 5. CDR3 bases: TGTGCCAGCAGTTATGGGCAGGGGGTTCAGCCCCAGCATTTT. Protein: CASSYGQGVQPQHF.

V gene TRBV6-1 combines with J gene TRBJ2-5, with a possible D match to TRBD1 (5 bases). The CDR3 contains 13 residues. Looked up from germline, CDR1 is MNHNS and CDR2 is SASEGT. Trimming removed 7 bases from V and 4 bases from J, with 13 bases in between. The CDR3 here is CASTARRGETQYF. CDR3 in DNA: TGTGCCAGCACGGCCCGAAGGGGAGAGACCCAGTACTTC.

This clonotype was seen at least ten times. V is TRBV30 and J is TRBJ1-2; possible D gene TRBD1, 5 bases. The CDR3 has 12 amino acids. Germline loops: CDR1 GTSNPN, CDR2 SVGIG (reference sequence). Between the trimmed V and J ends, which lost 0 bases and 7 bases, there was a span of 9 bases. This CDR3 reads CAWSVGGGGYTF. The CDR3 bases are TGTGCCTGGAGTGTTGGGGGGGGTGGCTACACCTTC.

This clonotype was counted many times. The chain employs TRBV28 and TRBJ1-4; D is ambiguous. The CDR3 extends over 13 amino acids. V was cut by 10 bases and J by 3 bases, with 12 bases left in between. Germline loops: CDR1 MDHEN, CDR2 SYDVKM. CDR3 DNA sequence: TGTGCCACCTCTCGGGGTGCTAATGAAAAACTGTTTTTT. Residues: CATSRGANEKLFF. The variable domain in full, with the rest retrieved from reference TRBV28 and TRBJ1-4, is DVKVTQSSRYLVKRTGEKVFLECVQDMDHENMFWYRQDPGLGLRLIYFSYDVKMKEKGDIPEGYSVSREKKERFSLILESASTNQTSMYLCATSRGANEKLFFGSGTQLSVL.

This clonotype was seen many times. This CDR3 reads CASRSTFGGLFDGYTF. The CDR3 DNA follows: TGTGCCAGCAGATCAACCTTCGGGGGTCTTTTCGATGGCTACACCTTC. The chain employs TRBV6-2 or TRBV6-3 and TRBJ1-2; the D gene is possibly TRBD1 (5 bases). The CDR3 extends over 16 amino acids. The germline CDR1 and CDR2 sequences are MNHEY and SVGEGT. Trimming pared 6 bases from V and 6 bases from J, leaving 23 bases between.